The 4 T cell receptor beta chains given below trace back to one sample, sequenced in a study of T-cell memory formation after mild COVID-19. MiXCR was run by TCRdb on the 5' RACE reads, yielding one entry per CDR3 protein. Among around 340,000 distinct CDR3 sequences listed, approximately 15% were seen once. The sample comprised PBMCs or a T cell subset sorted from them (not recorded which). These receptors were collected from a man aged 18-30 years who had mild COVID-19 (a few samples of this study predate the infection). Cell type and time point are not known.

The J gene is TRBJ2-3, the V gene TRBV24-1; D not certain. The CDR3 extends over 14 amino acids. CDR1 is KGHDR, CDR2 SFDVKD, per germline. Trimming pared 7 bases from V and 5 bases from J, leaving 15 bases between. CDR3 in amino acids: CATSPPGRRDTQYF. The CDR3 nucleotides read TGTGCCACCAGCCCCCCGGGCCGGCGAGATACGCAGTATTTT.

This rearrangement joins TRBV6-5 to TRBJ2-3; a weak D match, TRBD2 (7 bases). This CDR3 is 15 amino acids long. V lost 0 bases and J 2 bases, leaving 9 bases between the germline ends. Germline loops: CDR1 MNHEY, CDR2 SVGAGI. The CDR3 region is CASSYSRGLTDTQYF. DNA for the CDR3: TGTGCCAGCAGTTACTCGCGGGGGCTCACAGATACGCAGTATTTT.

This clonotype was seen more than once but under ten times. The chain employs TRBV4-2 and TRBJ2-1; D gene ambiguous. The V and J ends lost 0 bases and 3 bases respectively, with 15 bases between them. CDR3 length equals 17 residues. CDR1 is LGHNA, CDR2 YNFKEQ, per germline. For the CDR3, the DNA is TGTGCCAGCAGCCAAGATATTGGAGTGTCGCTCTACAATGAGCAGTTCTTC. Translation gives CASSQDIGVSLYNEQFF.

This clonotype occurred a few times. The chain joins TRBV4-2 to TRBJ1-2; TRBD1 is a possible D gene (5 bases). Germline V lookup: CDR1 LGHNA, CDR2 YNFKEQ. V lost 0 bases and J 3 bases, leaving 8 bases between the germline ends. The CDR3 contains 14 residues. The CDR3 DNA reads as TGTGCCAGCAGCCAAGACAGGGTGGACTATGGCTACACCTTC. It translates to CASSQDRVDYGYTF.